This entry is about one T cell receptor (beta chain). Its target is unknown. The data are from a study of post-analysis software for immune sequencing data. Study results and caveats: When patients were compared with controls, five TRBV segments were more frequent, TRBV5-6, TRBV5-1 and TRBV20-1 among them. Samples from a shared batch, those prepared together, strongly co-clustered by F measure. Among multiple sclerosis patients, normalized Chao1 diversity was significantly below that of controls.

Libraries were made from TCR beta cDNA, and they carried unique molecular identifiers. TCRdb re-analysed the PCR reads in MiXCR, keeping a single row per CDR3 protein. Of 350,000 to 450,000 distinct CDR3 sequences listed, over 30% are singletons. The germline V gene has CDR1 LGHNA and CDR2 YSLEER. The V gene lost 0 bases and the J gene lost 7 bases, with 18 bases spanning the gap. CDR3 length: 16 residues. The chain combines TRBV4-3 with TRBJ2-5; D gene unclear. Sequencing was done on a sample of blood. The clonotype was recovered from a girl aged 2-9 years with multiple sclerosis. The CDR3 bases are TGCGCCAGCAGCCAAGAATTCGGGCTAGTCGTGGGGACCCAGTACTTC. This codes for CASSQEFGLVVGTQYF.